The next 20 T cell receptor beta chains were all read from a single sample in a study of T cell repertoires in cytomegalovirus infection. Antigen specificity for these receptors is unknown. TCRdb redid the calling of the reads with MiXCR, one entry per CDR3 protein. The sample shows roughly 570,000 distinct CDR3 sequences, about 40% of them seen only once. The sample in question was cultured PBMCs, obtained from culture after CMV antigen stimulation. The receptors derive from a human donor in good health (CMV status not recorded). Some clones in this sample may be carry-over from other donors' samples.

This clonotype has a handful of counts. The chain joins TRBV12-3 or TRBV12-4 to TRBJ2-1; D gene uncertain. CDR3 length: 13 residues. Trimming took 3 bases from V and 7 from J, leaving 10 bases between them. The CDR3 protein is CASSFGPGNEQFF. Here the CDR3 DNA reads TGTGCCAGCAGTTTTGGGCCTGGGAATGAGCAGTTCTTC.

The J gene is TRBJ2-7, the V gene TRBV7-9; 9 bases fit TRBD1. Germline values: CDR1 SEHNR, CDR2 FQNEAQ (reference sequence). The CDR3 spans 16 residues. V lost 5 bases to trimming and J lost 5 bases; unmatched junction nucleotides: 13. This CDR3 reads CASSRTGVPQLHEQYF. CDR3 nucleotides: TGTGCCAGCAGCCGGACAGGGGTTCCTCAACTCCACGAGCAGTACTTC.

The chain carries TRBV10-3 and TRBJ2-1, with D maybe TRBD2 (6 bases). Trimming left V 6 bases short and J 4 bases short, with 16 bases between. This CDR3 region has 15 residues. Germline V gene lookup returns CDR1 ENHRY and CDR2 SYGVKD. The CDR3 sequence is CAISAMAGLYNEQFF. CDR3 DNA sequence: TGTGCCATCAGCGCCATGGCGGGACTTTACAATGAGCAGTTCTTC.

This clonotype was counted many times. The CDR3 DNA sequence: TGTGCCAGCAGCCCTACCATGTCTAGCAGAGGCACAGATACGCAGTATTTT. Protein: CASSPTMSSRGTDTQYF. The V gene is TRBV7-8, the J gene TRBJ2-3; maybe TRBD2 (5 bases). The CDR3 contains 17 residues. Germline lookup yields CDR1 SGHVS and CDR2 FQNEAQ. Trimming took 5 bases from V and 1 from J, leaving 19 bases between them.

This clonotype came up a few times. The rearrangement links TRBV6-2 or TRBV6-3 to TRBJ1-5; possible D gene TRBD1, 5 bases. CDR3 length: 13 residues. Between the trimmed V and J ends, which lost 2 bases and 6 bases, there was a span of 8 bases. Germline CDR1 is MNHEY and CDR2 is SVGEGT. CDR3 in amino acids: CASSYTGGQPQHF. DNA of the CDR3: TGTGCCAGCAGTTACACAGGTGGTCAGCCCCAGCATTTT.

This clonotype has a handful of counts. The junction shows a germline mismatch at one end, possibly a read error. The CDR3 sequence: CASSLDFYEQYF. For the CDR3, the DNA is TGTGCCAGCAGTCTTGACTTCTACGAGCAGTACTTC. This rearrangement joins TRBV5-1 to TRBJ2-7; no clear D gene. The CDR3 is made up of 12 amino acids. Germline V gene sequence: CDR1 SGHRS, CDR2 YFSETQ.

The gene calls are TRBV6-1 and TRBJ2-3; 8 bases line up with TRBD2. V gave up 7 bases and J gave up 4 bases; unmatched junction bases: 13. CDR1 and CDR2 from the germline V gene are MNHNS and SASEGT. The CDR3 contains 16 residues. The CDR3 nucleotides read TGTGCCAGCATCACCCCCCGGGGGGGCCCCCCAGATACGCAGTATTTT. It specifies CASITPRGGPPDTQYF.

The CDR3 is CASSHKDRDRNEQFF. As DNA, the CDR3 is TGTGCCAGCAGCCACAAGGACAGGGATAGGAATGAGCAGTTCTTC. The chain joins TRBV6-2 or TRBV6-3 to TRBJ2-1, with 8 bases fitting TRBD1. The J segment lost 7 bases and the V segment lost 6 bases, leaving 11 bases of the junction unmatched. This CDR3 has 15 residues. Germline CDR1 is MNHEY and CDR2 is SVGEGT.

The chain employs TRBV7-9 and TRBJ2-5; D tentatively reads TRBD1 or TRBD2 (5 bases each). The CDR3 contains 16 residues. CDR1 SEHNR and CDR2 FQNEAQ come from the germline V gene (reference sequence). Trimming removed 3 bases from V and 9 bases from J, with 23 bases in between. CDR3 in DNA: TGTGCCAGCAGCTTGGTCGGGGCGCGCTACCCCAAGCCCCAGTACTTC. Translated: CASSLVGARYPKPQYF.

There are a few counts of this clonotype. V gene TRBV28 combines with J gene TRBJ2-7; 8 bases agree with TRBD1. Germline V gene lookup returns CDR1 MDHEN and CDR2 SYDVKM. This CDR3 has 17 amino acids. V lost 10 bases, J lost 2 bases, and 19 bases stayed unmatched. CDR3 sequence (DNA): TGTGCCACCACTTCGCGTCCAAAGGACAGGGAACCCTACGAGCAGTACTTC. Its protein is CATTSRPKDREPYEQYF.

At least ten counts were recorded for this clonotype. The rearrangement links TRBV7-2 to TRBJ2-1, with D possibly TRBD2 on 5 matching bases. The CDR3 runs 12 residues. Trimming pared 6 bases from V and 6 bases from J, leaving 9 bases between. Germline V gene lookup returns CDR1 SGHTA and CDR2 FQGNSA. CDR3 in DNA: TGTGCCAGCAGTCCAAGCGGCAATGAGCAGTTCTTC. The encoded protein is CASSPSGNEQFF.

V gene TRBV29-1 combines with J gene TRBJ2-7; the match to TRBD1 covers 7 bases. The J segment lost 1 base and the V segment lost 4 bases, leaving 4 bases of the junction unmatched. Germline V gene sequence: CDR1 SQVTM, CDR2 ANQGSEA. The CDR3 has 13 amino acids. The CDR3 is CSVVDRASYEQYF. As DNA, the CDR3 is TGCAGCGTTGTTGACAGGGCGTCCTACGAGCAGTACTTC.

The genes are TRBV25-1 and TRBJ2-1, with D maybe TRBD1 (5 bases). With 2 bases removed from V and 6 bases from J, the gap between germline ends came to 11 bases. The CDR3 loop spans 14 amino acids. CDR1 is MGHDK and CDR2 is SYGVNS in the germline V gene. The CDR3: CASSEEGVVNEQFF. CDR3 in DNA: TGTGCCAGCAGTGAAGAAGGGGTTGTCAATGAGCAGTTCTTC.

This clonotype has a handful of counts. The genes are TRBV6-2 or TRBV6-3 and TRBJ2-1; D may be TRBD1 or TRBD2 (5 bases each). Germline V CDR1 and CDR2: MNHEY, SVGEGT. This CDR3 is built from 18 residues. V gave up 0 bases and J gave up 9 bases, with 24 bases separating them. For the CDR3, the DNA is TGTGCCAGCAGTTACTCAGGACTTGGGGACCTACGTCGTCGTGAGCAGTTCTTC. As protein: CASSYSGLGDLRRREQFF.

V usage is TRBV12-5 and J usage is TRBJ2-7; 8 bases agree with TRBD1. Germline CDR1 is LGHNT and CDR2 is FRNRAP. The CDR3 runs 16 residues. With V trimmed by 2 bases and J by 2 bases, 8 bases remained unmatched. The CDR3 protein is CASGLPGGTGTYEQYF. The CDR3 DNA follows: TGTGCTAGTGGTTTGCCAGGGGGGACAGGAACCTACGAGCAGTACTTC.

This clonotype was seen repeatedly, ten times or more. The chain has TRBV2 and TRBJ2-7; perhaps D is TRBD1 or TRBD2 (5 bases each). Germline CDR1 reads SNHLY; CDR2 reads FYNNEI. Trimming left V 2 bases short and J 4 bases short, with 15 bases between. This CDR3 is 15 amino acids long. Here the CDR3 DNA reads TGTGCCAGCAGTGAACTGTTTGGGACCATGTACGAGCAGTACTTC. Amino acids: CASSELFGTMYEQYF.

This clonotype was picked up a small number of times. The chain joins TRBV7-2 to TRBJ2-4, with TRBD2 identical over 7 bases. This CDR3 region has 14 residues. V lost 0 bases, J lost 9 bases, and 5 bases stayed unmatched. Germline V CDR1 and CDR2: SGHTA, FQGNSA. The DNA for the CDR3 is TGTGCCAGCAGCTTAGCGCGGGGGAAGGCCATTCAGTACTTC. Translating it yields CASSLARGKAIQYF.

This clonotype was picked up many times. V is TRBV7-2 and J is TRBJ2-1; D perhaps matches TRBD1 (6 bases). Trimming left V 5 bases short and J 9 bases short, with 11 bases between. This CDR3 region has 12 residues. CDR1 and CDR2 (germline): SGHTA, FQGNSA. In DNA form, the CDR3 reads TGTGCCAGCAGCCCTGGGGGCCTTGAGCAGTTCTTC. It yields the protein CASSPGGLEQFF.

This clonotype turned up a few times. The rearrangement links TRBV15 to TRBJ2-1, with 7 bases fitting TRBD2. V lost 2 bases, J lost 2 bases, and 6 bases stayed unmatched. The CDR3 extends over 16 amino acids. Germline V gene data show CDR1 as LNHNV and CDR2 as YYDKDF (reference sequence). CDR3 sequence (DNA): TGTGCCACCAGCAGATTTGGGGGGGGGACCTACAATGAGCAGTTCTTC. Its translation is CATSRFGGGTYNEQFF.

Ten or more counts support this clonotype. The chain carries TRBV7-2 and TRBJ1-1; TRBD1 agrees at 8 bases. The V gene end was trimmed by 6 bases and the J gene end by 1 base; junction bases not matched to a gene: 7. The CDR3 contains 15 residues. Germline assignment: CDR1 SGHTA and CDR2 FQGNSA. The CDR3 DNA follows: TGTGCCAGCAGTTCGACAGGGGCGGAGAACACTGAAGCTTTCTTT. Translated: CASSSTGAENTEAFF. The full variable domain, in which reference TRBV7-2 and TRBJ1-1 provide the parts outside the CDR3, is GAGVSQSPSNKVTEKGKDVELRCDPISGHTALYWYRQSLGQGLEFLIYFQGNSAPDKSGLPSDRFSAERTGGSVSTLTIQRTQQEDSAVYLCASSSTGAENTEAFFGQGTRLTVV.